The 7 T cell receptor beta chains presented below share a single source sample, sequenced in a study of T cell changes during pregnancy in multiple sclerosis. Libraries were prepared by immunoSEQ multiplex PCR; TCRdb keeps only in-frame clonotypes and omits some of them. Of over 55,000 clones in the sample, about 86% are singletons; the top ten hold approximately 5%. Sequencing was done on a sample of peripheral blood from another person, used as feeder cells. These receptors were taken from a human donor whose cells served as feeder cells for cultures in a pregnancy study.

This rearrangement joins TRBV5-1 to TRBJ2-1; no clear D gene. This CDR3 has 15 residues. CDR1 and CDR2 (germline): SGHRS, YFSETQ. Trimming removed 3 bases from V and 4 bases from J, with 14 bases in between. CDR3 in DNA: TGCGCCAGCAGCTCTGGACCCGACTCGTACAATGAGCAGTTCTTC. Its protein is CASSSGPDSYNEQFF. Together with reference TRBV5-1 and TRBJ2-1, the CDR3 gives the full variable domain: KAGVTQTPRYLIKTRGQQVTLSCSPISGHRSVSWYQQTPGQGLQFLFEYFSETQRNKGNFPGRFSGRQFSNSRSEMNVSTLELGDSALYLCASSSGPDSYNEQFFGPGTRLTVL.

The chain combines TRBV4-2 with TRBJ2-7; D is unresolved. CDR3 size: 15 residues. Trimming pared 0 bases from V and 0 bases from J, leaving 9 bases between. Germline CDR1 and CDR2: LGHNA and YNFKEQ. The CDR3 coding sequence is TGTGCCAGCAGCCAAGATTCGGGCACCTCCTACGAGCAGTACTTC. Residues: CASSQDSGTSYEQYF.

V gene TRBV5-8 combines with J gene TRBJ2-3; TRBD2 might be the D (5 bases). This CDR3 contains 15 residues. V was pared by 0 bases and J by 0 bases, with 8 bases between. Per germline, CDR1 SGHTS and CDR2 YDEGEE. The CDR3 DNA follows: TGTGCCAGCAGCTTGGCTGGGAGTAGCACAGATACGCAGTATTTT. Amino acid sequence: CASSLAGSSTDTQYF. Variable domain in full (rest from reference TRBV5-8 and TRBJ2-3): EAGVTQSPTHLIKTRGQQATLRCSPISGHTSVYWYQQALGLGLQFLLWYDEGEERNRGNFPPRFSGRQFPNYSSELNVNALELEDSALYLCASSLAGSSTDTQYFGPGTRLTVL.

The V gene is TRBV5-8, the J gene TRBJ1-1; D perhaps matches TRBD1 (6 bases). Germline V gene data show CDR1 as SGHTS and CDR2 as YDEGEE. V gave up 4 bases and J gave up 1 base, with 17 bases separating them. The CDR3 is made up of 16 amino acids. Here the CDR3 DNA reads TGTGCCAGCAGCCACGGCGTGGGGGCTGGGAACACTGAAGCTTTCTTT. Translation: CASSHGVGAGNTEAFF.

This clone was detected only once. V usage is TRBV2 and J usage is TRBJ1-2; D is possibly TRBD1 (5 bases). The CDR3 extends over 14 amino acids. Germline V lookup: CDR1 SNHLY, CDR2 FYNNEI. Trimming left V 3 bases short and J 8 bases short, with 16 bases between. CDR3 nucleotides: TGTGCCAGCAGTGAGGAGCAAGGGACGAGGGGCTACACCTTC. It specifies CASSEEQGTRGYTF.

V is TRBV5-1 and J is TRBJ2-5, with 8 bases fitting TRBD2. Losses at the gene ends were 4 bases for V and 5 bases for J; bases not matched to a gene: 7. There are 14 residues in the CDR3. In germline, CDR1 is SGHRS, CDR2 YFSETQ. The CDR3 here is CASSSRTSWETQYF. CDR3 sequence (DNA): TGCGCCAGCAGCAGCAGGACTAGCTGGGAGACCCAGTACTTC. Using reference TRBV5-1 and TRBJ2-5 for the parts outside the CDR3, the full variable domain is KAGVTQTPRYLIKTRGQQVTLSCSPISGHRSVSWYQQTPGQGLQFLFEYFSETQRNKGNFPGRFSGRQFSNSRSEMNVSTLELGDSALYLCASSSRTSWETQYFGPGTRLLVL.

The chain carries TRBV25-1 and TRBJ1-3, with D maybe TRBD1 (5 bases). This CDR3 is built from 15 residues. The V gene's germline CDR1 is MGHDK and CDR2 SYGVNS. Deletions cut 4 bases from V and 4 bases from J, with 14 bases between. The CDR3, as DNA: TGTGCCAGCAGTGGGCGACGGGGGAGGGGAAACACCATATATTTT. Amino acid sequence: CASSGRRGRGNTIYF.